These 9 T cell receptor beta chains were all obtained from the same sample, sequenced in a study of blood T cell repertoires in COVID-19. Sequenced by immunoSEQ multiplex PCR; TCRdb stores in-frame clones only, minus some. The table lists 350,000 to 400,000 clones, approximately 87% of them singletons. Sequenced input: PBMCs or T cells enriched from blood (not recorded which). All receptors derive from a middle-aged man in a cohort exposed to, infected with or recovered from COVID-19 (not recorded which).

J is TRBJ2-7 and V is TRBV5-4; perhaps TRBD2 as D (6 bases). This CDR3 comprises 14 residues. Germline assignment: CDR1 SGHNT and CDR2 YYREEE (reference sequence). V was cut by 3 bases and J by 3 bases, with 13 bases left in between. CDR3 in DNA: TGTGCCAGCAGCTCCGGAGGGAGCTACTACGAGCAGTACTTC. Residues: CASSSGGSYYEQYF.

The chain carries TRBV5-1 and TRBJ2-3; 9 bases are shared with TRBD2. V was clipped by 4 bases and J by 7 bases; unmatched bases: 10. Germline CDR1 is SGHRS and CDR2 is YFSETQ. The CDR3 has 15 amino acids. The CDR3: CASSPGLALPNTQYF. For the CDR3, the DNA is TGCGCCAGCAGCCCCGGACTAGCGCTACCAAATACGCAGTATTTT.

The gene calls are TRBV28 and TRBJ1-1, with D possibly being TRBD1 (6 bases). This CDR3 spans 14 amino acids. CDR1 and CDR2 from the germline V gene are MDHEN and SYDVKM. V was trimmed by 10 bases and J by 6 bases, leaving 21 bases between them. The CDR3 sequence: CATQEGGNNAEAFF. The CDR3, as DNA: TGTGCCACCCAGGAGGGGGGGAATAACGCTGAAGCTTTCTTT. The whole variable domain, remainder taken from reference TRBV28 and TRBJ1-1, is DVKVTQSSRYLVKRTGEKVFLECVQDMDHENMFWYRQDPGLGLRLIYFSYDVKMKEKGDIPEGYSVSREKKERFSLILESASTNQTSMYLCATQEGGNNAEAFFGQGTRLTVV.

This rearrangement joins TRBV6-5 to TRBJ1-2; 9 bases match TRBD1. The CDR3 spans 13 residues. Germline-derived CDR1 and CDR2 are MNHEY and SVGAGI. The V segment lost 6 bases and the J segment 8 bases; nucleotides outside the gene matches: 7. The CDR3 is CASRTGTGLGYTF. The CDR3 region has the DNA TGTGCCAGCAGGACCGGGACAGGGTTGGGCTACACCTTC.

The V call is TRBV28, the J call TRBJ1-2; 7 positions agree with TRBD1. Unmatched junction bases numbered 0, after V lost 4 bases and J lost 4 bases. Germline CDR1 reads MDHEN; CDR2 reads SYDVKM. The CDR3 runs to 12 residues. CDR3 region: CASSWDSYGYTF. DNA of the CDR3: TGTGCCAGCAGTTGGGACAGCTATGGCTACACCTTC.

This clone was detected only once. The rearrangement uses TRBV19 and TRBJ2-1, with TRBD2 matching over 11 bases. V shed 3 bases, J shed 0 bases, and the junction held 4 bases outside the gene matches. Germline CDR1 is LNHDA and CDR2 is SQIVND (reference sequence). This CDR3 comprises 17 residues. The CDR3 DNA reads TGTGCCAGTAGTATGTGGCTAGCGGGAGGCTCCTACAATGAGCAGTTCTTC. Its protein product is CASSMWLAGGSYNEQFF.

Only a few counts were recorded for this clone. The chain has TRBV5-1 and TRBJ1-2; 9 nucleotides align to TRBD1. Trimming at V came to 2 bases and at J to 6 bases, leaving 5 bases not matched to a gene. The CDR3 contains 14 residues. The germline gives CDR1 SGHRS, CDR2 YFSETQ. The CDR3 DNA sequence: TGCGCCAGCAGCTTAACCGGGACAGGGAATGGCTACACCTTC. Protein: CASSLTGTGNGYTF.

This chain's CDR3 is CASSFFGEQFF. The DNA for the CDR3 is TGTGCCAGCAGTTTTTTCGGGGAGCAGTTCTTC. J is TRBJ2-1 and V is TRBV28; no reliable D call. Trimming shortened V by 3 bases and J by 10 bases, and 7 bases separated the two germline ends. The CDR3 contains 11 residues. Germline V gene lookup returns CDR1 MDHEN and CDR2 SYDVKM.

CDR3 coding DNA: TGTGCCAGTAGTGTTCACTACGAGCAGTACTTC. Encoded protein: CASSVHYEQYF. V is TRBV19 and J is TRBJ2-7; D is uncertain. Trimming took 5 bases from V and 3 from J, leaving 5 bases between them. Germline values: CDR1 LNHDA, CDR2 SQIVND (reference sequence). The CDR3 extends over 11 amino acids.